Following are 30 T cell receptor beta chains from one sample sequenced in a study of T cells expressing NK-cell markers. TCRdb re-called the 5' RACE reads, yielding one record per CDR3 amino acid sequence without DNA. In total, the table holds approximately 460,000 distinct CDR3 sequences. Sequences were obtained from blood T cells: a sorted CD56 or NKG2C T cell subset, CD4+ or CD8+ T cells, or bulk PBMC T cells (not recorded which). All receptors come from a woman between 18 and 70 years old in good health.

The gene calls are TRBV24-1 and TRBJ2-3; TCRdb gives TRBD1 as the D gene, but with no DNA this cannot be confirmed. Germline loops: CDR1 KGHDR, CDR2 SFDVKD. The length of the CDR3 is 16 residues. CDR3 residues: CATSDPFGGSSDTQYF.

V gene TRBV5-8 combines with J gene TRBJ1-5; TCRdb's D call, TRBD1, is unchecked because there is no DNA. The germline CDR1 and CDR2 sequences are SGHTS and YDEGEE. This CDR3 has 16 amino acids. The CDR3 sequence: CASSLVGGRGNQPQHF.

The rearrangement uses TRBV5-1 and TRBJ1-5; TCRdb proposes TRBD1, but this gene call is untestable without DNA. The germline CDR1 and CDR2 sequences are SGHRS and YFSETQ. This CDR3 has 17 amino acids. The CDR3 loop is CASSSGTGPNSNQPQHF.

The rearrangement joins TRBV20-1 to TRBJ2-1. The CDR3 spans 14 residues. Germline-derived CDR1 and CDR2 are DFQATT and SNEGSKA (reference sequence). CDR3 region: CSARDDSSYNEQFF.

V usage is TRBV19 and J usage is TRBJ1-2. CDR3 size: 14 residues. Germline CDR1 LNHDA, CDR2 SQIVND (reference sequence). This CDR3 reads CASCAGGTGDGYTF.

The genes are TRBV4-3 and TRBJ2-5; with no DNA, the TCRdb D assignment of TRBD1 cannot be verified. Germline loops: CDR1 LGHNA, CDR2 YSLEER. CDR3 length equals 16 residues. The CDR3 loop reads CASSQDGQGALETQYF.

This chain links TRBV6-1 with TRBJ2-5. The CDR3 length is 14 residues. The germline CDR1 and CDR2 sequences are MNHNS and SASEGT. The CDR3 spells CASSEGGVKETQYF.

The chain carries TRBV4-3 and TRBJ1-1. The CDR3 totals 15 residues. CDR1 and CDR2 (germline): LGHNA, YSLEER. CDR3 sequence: CASSPGEGANTEAFF.

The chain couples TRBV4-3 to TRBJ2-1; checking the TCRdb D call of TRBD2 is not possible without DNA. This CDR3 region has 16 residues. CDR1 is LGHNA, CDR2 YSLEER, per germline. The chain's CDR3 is CASSQDSATSGSEQFF.

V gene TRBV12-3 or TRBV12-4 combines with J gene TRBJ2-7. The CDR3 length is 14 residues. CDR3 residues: CASSARQSSYEQYF.

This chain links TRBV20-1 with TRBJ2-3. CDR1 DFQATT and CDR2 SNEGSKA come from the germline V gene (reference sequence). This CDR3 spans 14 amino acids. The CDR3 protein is CSGTESPRADTQYF.

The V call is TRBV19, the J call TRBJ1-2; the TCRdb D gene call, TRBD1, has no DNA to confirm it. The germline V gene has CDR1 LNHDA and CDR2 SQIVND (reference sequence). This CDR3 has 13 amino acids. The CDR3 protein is CASSIVTDYGYTF. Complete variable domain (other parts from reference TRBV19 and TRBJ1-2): DGGITQSPKYLFRKEGQNVTLSCEQNLNHDAMYWYRQDPGQGLRLIYYSQIVNDFQKGDIAEGYSVSREKKESFPLTVTSAQKNPTAFYLCASSIVTDYGYTFGSGTRLTVV.

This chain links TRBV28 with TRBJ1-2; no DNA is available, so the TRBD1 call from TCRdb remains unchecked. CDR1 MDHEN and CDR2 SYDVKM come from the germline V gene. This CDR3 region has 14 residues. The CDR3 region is CASSLGLQGGGYTF.

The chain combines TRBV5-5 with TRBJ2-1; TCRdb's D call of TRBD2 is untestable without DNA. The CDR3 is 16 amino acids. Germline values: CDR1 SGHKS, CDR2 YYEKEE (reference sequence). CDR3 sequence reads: CASSRTSGNPYNEQFF. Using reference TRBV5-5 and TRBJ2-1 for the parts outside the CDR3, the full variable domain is DAGVTQSPTHLIKTRGQQVTLRCSPISGHKSVSWYQQVLGQGPQFIFQYYEKEERGRGNFPDRFSARQFPNYSSELNVNALLLGDSALYLCASSRTSGNPYNEQFFGPGTRLTVL.

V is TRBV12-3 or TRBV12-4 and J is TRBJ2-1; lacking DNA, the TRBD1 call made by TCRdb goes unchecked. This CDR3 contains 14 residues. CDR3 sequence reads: CASSNGQGGNEQFF.

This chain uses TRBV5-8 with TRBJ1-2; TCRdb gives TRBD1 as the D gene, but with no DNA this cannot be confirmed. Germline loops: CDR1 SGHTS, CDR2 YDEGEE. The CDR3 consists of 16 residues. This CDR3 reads CASSLAERGRRYGYTF.

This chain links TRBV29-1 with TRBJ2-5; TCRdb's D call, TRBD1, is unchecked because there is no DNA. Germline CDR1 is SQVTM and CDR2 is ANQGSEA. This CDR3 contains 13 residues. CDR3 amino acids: CSVEEPGYETQYF. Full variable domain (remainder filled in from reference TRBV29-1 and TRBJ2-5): SAVISQKPSRDICQRGTSLTIQCQVDSQVTMMFWYRQQPGQSLTLIATANQGSEATYESGFVIDKFPISRPNLTFSTLTVSNMSPEDSSIYLCSVEEPGYETQYFGPGTRLLVL.

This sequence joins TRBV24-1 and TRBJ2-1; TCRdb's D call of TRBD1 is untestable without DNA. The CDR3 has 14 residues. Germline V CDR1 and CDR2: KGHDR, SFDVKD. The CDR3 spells CATSDLARGNEQFF.

Here the CDR3 reads CASSPGTSSYEQYF. The chain carries TRBV9 and TRBJ2-7; there is no DNA to check the TCRdb D call of TRBD2. Germline V lookup: CDR1 SGDLS, CDR2 YYNGEE. The CDR3 is 14 amino acids.

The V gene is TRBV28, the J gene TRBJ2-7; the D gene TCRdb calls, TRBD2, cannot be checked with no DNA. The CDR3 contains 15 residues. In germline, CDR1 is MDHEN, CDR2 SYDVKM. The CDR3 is CASSSSSGRVSEQYF.

The CDR3 reads CAISELAQPQHF. The genes are TRBV10-3 and TRBJ1-5. The CDR3 sequence is 12 residues long. The germline CDR1 and CDR2 sequences are ENHRY and SYGVKD.

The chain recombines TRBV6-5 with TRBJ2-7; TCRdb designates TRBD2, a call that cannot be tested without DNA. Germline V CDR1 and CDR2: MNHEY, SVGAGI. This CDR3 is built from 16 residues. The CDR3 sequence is CASSYRGLAGGFEQYF.

CDR3: CASSSGDTSNQPQHF. The chain is built from TRBV12-3 or TRBV12-4 and TRBJ1-5; TCRdb reports TRBD1, a call that lacks DNA to check it against. CDR3 length: 15 amino acids.

The CDR3 here is CASSTSSTGGGEKLFF. The rearrangement uses TRBV12-3 or TRBV12-4 and TRBJ1-4; TCRdb names TRBD1, which stays unverified in the absence of DNA. The CDR3 is made up of 16 amino acids.

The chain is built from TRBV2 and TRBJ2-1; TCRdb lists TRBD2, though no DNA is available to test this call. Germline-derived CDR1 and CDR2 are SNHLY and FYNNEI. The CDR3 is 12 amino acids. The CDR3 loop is CASIPETSGQFF.

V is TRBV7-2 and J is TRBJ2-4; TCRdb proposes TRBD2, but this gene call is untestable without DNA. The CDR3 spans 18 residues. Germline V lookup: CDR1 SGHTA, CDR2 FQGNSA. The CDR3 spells CASSLAGSGRADKNIQYF. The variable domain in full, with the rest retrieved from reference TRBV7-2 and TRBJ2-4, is GAGVSQSPSNKVTEKGKDVELRCDPISGHTALYWYRQSLGQGLEFLIYFQGNSAPDKSGLPSDRFSAERTGGSVSTLTIQRTQQEDSAVYLCASSLAGSGRADKNIQYFGAGTRLSVL.

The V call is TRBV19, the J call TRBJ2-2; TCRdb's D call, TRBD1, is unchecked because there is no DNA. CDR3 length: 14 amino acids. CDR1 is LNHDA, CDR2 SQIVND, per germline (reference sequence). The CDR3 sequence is CASSIEGGTGELFF.

The CDR3: CASSFELGFTYNEQFF. The chain recombines TRBV7-2 with TRBJ2-1. CDR3 length: 16 residues. Germline CDR1 reads SGHTA; CDR2 reads FQGNSA.

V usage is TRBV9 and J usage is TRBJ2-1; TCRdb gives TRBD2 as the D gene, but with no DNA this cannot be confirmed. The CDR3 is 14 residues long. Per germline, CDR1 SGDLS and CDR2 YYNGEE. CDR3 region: CASSPTPPNNEQFF.

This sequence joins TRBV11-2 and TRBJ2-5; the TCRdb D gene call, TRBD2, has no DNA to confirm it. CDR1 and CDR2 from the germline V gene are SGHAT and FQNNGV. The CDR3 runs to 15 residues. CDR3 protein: CASSLRGKIQETQYF.